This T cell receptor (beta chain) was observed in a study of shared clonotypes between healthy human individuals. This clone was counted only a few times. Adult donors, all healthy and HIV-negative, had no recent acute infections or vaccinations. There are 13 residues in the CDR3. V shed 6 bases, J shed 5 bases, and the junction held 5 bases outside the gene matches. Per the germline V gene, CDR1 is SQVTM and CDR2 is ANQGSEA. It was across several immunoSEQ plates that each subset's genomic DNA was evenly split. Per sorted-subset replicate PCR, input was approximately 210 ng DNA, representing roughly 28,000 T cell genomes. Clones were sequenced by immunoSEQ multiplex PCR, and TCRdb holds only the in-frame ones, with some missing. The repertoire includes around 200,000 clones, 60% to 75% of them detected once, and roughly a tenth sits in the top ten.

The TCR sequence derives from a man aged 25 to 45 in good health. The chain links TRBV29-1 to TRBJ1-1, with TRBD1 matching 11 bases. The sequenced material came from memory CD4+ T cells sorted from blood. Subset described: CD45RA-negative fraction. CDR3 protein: CSVAGTGGTEAFF. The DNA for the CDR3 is TGCAGCGTCGCCGGGACAGGGGGAACTGAAGCTTTCTTT.